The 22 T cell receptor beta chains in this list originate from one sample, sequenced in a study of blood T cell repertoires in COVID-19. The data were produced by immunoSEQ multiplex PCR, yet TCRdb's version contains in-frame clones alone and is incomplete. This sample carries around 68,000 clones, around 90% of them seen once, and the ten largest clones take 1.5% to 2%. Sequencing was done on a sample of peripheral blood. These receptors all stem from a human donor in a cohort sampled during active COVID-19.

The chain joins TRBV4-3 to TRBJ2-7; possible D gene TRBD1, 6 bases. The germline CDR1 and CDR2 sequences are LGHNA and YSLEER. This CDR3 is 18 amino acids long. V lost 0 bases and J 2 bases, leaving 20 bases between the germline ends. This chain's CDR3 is CASSQEWYGDTLTYEQYF. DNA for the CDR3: TGCGCCAGCAGCCAAGAGTGGTATGGGGACACCCTTACCTACGAGCAGTACTTC.

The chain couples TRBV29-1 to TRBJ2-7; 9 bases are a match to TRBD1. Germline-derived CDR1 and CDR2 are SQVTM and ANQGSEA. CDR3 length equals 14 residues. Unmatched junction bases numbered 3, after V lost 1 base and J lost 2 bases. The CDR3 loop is CSVEAGQGTYEQYF. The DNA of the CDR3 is TGCAGCGTTGAAGCGGGACAGGGAACCTACGAGCAGTACTTC.

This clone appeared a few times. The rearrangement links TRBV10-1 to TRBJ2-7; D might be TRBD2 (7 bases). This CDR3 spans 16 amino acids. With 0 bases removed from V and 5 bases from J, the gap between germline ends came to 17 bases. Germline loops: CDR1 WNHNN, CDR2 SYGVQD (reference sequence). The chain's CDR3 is CASSESRGARVNEQYF. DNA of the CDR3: TGCGCCAGCAGTGAGTCACGGGGGGCGCGAGTCAACGAGCAGTACTTC.

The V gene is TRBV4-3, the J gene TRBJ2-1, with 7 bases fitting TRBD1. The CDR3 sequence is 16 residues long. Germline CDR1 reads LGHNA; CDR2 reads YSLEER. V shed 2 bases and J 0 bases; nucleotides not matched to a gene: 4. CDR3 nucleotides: TGCGCCAGCAGCCAATCGACAGGGAGCTCCTACAATGAGCAGTTCTTC. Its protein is CASSQSTGSSYNEQFF.

The CDR3 spells CASSNLRNTEAFF. DNA for the CDR3: TGTGCCAGCAGTAACCTCAGGAACACTGAAGCTTTCTTT. The chain employs TRBV27 and TRBJ1-1; the D is unclear. V dropped 5 bases and J dropped 1 base, with 8 bases sitting between them. There are 13 residues in the CDR3. Germline CDR1 MNHEY, CDR2 SMNVEV (reference sequence).

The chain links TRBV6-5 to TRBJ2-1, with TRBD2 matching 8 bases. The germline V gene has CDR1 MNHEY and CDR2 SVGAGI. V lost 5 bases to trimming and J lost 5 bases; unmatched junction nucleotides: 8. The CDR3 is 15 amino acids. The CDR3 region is CASSIPGGRHNEQFF. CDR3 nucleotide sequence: TGTGCCAGCAGTATACCCGGCGGGAGGCACAATGAGCAGTTCTTC.

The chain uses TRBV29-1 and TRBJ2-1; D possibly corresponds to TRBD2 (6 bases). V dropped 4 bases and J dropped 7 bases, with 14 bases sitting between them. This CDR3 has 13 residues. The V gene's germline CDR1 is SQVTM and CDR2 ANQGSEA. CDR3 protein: CSVARESGNEQFF. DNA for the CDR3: TGCAGCGTTGCCCGGGAGTCGGGAAATGAGCAGTTCTTC.

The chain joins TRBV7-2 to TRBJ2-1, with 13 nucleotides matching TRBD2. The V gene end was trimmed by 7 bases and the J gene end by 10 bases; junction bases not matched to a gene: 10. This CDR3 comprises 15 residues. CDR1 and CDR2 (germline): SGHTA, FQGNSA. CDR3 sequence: CASNPGLAGLWEQFF. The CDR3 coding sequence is TGTGCCAGCAATCCGGGACTAGCGGGACTGTGGGAGCAGTTCTTC.

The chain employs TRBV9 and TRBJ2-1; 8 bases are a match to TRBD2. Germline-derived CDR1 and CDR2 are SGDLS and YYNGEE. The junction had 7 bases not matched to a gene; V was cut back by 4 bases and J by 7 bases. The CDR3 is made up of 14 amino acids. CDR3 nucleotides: TGTGCCAGCAGCCCCCAGACTAGCGTAAATGAGCAGTTCTTC. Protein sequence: CASSPQTSVNEQFF.

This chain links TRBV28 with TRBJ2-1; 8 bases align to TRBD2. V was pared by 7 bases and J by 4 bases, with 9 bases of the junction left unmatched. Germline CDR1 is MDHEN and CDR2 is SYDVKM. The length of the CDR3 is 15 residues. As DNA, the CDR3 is TGTGCCAGCACCGCAAGCGGGAGCCGATACAATGAGCAGTTCTTC. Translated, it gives CASTASGSRYNEQFF.

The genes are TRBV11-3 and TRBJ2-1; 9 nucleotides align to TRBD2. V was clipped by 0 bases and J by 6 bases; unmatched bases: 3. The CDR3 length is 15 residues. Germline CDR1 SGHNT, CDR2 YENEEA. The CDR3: CASSLEAGGRNEQFF. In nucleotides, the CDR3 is TGTGCCAGCAGCTTAGAGGCGGGAGGGCGCAATGAGCAGTTCTTC.

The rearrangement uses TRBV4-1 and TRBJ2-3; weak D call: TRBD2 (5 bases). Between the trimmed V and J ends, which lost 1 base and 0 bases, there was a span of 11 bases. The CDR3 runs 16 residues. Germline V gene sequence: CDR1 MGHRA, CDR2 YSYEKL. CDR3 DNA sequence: TGCGCCAGCAGCCAAGGGGCGGGCCCTAGCACAGATACGCAGTATTTT. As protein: CASSQGAGPSTDTQYF.

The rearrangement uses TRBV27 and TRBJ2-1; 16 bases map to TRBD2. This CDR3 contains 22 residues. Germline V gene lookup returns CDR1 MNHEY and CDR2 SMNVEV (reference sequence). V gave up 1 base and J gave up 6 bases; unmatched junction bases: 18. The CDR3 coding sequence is TGTGCCAGCAGTTTATTCTCCATGGGGACTAGCGGGAGGGCCACCAGGGGCAATGAGCAGTTCTTC. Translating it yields CASSLFSMGTSGRATRGNEQFF.

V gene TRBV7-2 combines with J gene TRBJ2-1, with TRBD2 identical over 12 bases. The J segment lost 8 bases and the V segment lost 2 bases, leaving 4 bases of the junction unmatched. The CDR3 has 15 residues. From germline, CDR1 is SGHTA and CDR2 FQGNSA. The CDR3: CASSLTSGRFDEQFF. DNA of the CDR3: TGTGCCAGCAGCTTAACTAGCGGGAGGTTCGATGAGCAGTTCTTC. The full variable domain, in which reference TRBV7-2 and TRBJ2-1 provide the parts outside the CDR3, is GAGVSQSPSNKVTEKGKDVELRCDPISGHTALYWYRQSLGQGLEFLIYFQGNSAPDKSGLPSDRFSAERTGGSVSTLTIQRTQQEDSAVYLCASSLTSGRFDEQFFGPGTRLTVL.

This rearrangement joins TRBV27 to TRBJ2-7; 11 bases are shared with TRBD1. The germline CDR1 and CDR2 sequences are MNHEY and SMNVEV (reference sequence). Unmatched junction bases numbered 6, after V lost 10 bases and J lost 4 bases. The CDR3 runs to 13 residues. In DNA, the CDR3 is TGTGCCACCGGACAGGGGGCGGTATACGAGCAGTACTTC. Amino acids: CATGQGAVYEQYF.

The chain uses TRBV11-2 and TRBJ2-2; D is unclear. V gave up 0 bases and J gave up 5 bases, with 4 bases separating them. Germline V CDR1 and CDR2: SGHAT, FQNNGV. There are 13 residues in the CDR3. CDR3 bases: TGTGCCAGCAGCTTAGACAGGACCGGGGAGCTGTTTTTT. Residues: CASSLDRTGELFF.

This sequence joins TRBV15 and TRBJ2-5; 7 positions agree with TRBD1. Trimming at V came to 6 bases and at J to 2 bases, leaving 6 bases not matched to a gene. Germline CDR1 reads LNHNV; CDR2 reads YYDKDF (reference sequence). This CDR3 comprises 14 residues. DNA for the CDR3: TGTGCCACCAGATCGACAGGGACACAAGAGACCCAGTACTTC. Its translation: CATRSTGTQETQYF.

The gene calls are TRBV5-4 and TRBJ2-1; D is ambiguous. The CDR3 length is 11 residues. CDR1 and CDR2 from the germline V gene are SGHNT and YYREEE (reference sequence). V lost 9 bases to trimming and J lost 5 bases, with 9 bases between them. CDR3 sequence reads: CAIHRDNEQFF. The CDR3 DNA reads TGTGCCATCCACCGGGACAATGAGCAGTTCTTC.

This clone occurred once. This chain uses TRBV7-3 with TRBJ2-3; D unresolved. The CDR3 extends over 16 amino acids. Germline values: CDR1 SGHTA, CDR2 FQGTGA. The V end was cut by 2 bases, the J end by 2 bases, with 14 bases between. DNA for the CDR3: TGTGCCAGCAGCTTAGGTCAGGCTGAACACACAGATACGCAGTATTTT. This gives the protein CASSLGQAEHTDTQYF.

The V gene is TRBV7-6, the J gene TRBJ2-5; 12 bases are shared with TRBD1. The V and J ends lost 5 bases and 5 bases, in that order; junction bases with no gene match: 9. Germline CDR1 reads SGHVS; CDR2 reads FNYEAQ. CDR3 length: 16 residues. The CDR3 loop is CASSPLGDRGRETQYF. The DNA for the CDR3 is TGTGCCAGCAGCCCCCTGGGGGACAGGGGGCGGGAGACCCAGTACTTC. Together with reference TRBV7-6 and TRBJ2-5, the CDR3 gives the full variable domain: GAGVSQSPRYKVTKRGQDVALRCDPISGHVSLYWYRQALGQGPEFLTYFNYEAQQDKSGLPNDRFSAERPEGSISTLTIQRTEQRDSAMYRCASSPLGDRGRETQYFGPGTRLLVL.

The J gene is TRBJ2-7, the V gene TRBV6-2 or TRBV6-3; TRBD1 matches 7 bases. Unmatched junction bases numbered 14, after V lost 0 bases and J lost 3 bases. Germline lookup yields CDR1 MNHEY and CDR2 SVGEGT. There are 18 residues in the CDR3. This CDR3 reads CASSYSRPLRDSFYEQYF. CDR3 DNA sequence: TGTGCCAGCAGTTACTCGAGGCCACTACGGGACAGCTTCTACGAGCAGTACTTC.

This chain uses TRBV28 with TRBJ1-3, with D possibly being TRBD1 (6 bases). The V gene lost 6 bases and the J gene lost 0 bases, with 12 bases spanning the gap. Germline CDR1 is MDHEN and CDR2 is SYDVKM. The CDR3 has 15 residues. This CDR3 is CASSSGVYSGNTIYF. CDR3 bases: TGTGCCAGCAGCTCAGGGGTATACTCTGGAAACACCATATATTTT.